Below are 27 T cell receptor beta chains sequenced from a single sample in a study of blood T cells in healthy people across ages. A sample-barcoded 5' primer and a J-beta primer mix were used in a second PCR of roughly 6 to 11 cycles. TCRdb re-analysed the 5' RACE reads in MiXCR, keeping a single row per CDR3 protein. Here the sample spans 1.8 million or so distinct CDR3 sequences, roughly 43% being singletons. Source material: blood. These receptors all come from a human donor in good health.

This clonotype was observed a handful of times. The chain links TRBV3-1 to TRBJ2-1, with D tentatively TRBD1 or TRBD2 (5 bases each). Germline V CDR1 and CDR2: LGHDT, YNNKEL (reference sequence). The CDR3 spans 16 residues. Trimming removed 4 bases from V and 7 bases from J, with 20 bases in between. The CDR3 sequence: CASSLLGGWGTNEQFF. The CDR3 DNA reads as TGTGCCAGCAGCCTCCTTGGGGGTTGGGGGACGAATGAGCAGTTCTTC.

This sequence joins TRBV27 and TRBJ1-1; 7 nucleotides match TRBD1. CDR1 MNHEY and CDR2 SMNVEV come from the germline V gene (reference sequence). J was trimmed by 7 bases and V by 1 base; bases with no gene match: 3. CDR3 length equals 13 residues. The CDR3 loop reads CASSLLGQHEAFF. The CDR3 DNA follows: TGTGCCAGCAGTTTATTGGGACAGCATGAAGCTTTCTTT.

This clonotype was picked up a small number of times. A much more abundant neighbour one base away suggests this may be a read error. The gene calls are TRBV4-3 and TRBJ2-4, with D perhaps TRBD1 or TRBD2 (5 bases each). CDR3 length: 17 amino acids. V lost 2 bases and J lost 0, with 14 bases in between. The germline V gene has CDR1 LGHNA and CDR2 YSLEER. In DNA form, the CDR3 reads TGCGCCAGCAGCCAAAATAGGGACCCGCTAGCCAAAAACATTCAGTACTTC. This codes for CASSQNRDPLAKNIQYF.

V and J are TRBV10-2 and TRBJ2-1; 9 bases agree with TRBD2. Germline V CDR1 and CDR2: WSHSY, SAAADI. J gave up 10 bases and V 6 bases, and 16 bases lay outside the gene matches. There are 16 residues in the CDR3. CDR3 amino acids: CASRLIAGDHTYEQFF. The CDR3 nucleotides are TGCGCCAGCAGGCTAATAGCGGGGGACCATACCTACGAGCAGTTCTTC.

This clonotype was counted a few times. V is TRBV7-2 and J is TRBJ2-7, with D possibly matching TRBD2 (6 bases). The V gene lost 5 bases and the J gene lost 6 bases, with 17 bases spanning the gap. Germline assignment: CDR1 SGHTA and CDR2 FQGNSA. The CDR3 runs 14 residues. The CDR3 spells CASSRLLAPGEQYF. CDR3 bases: TGTGCCAGCAGCCGACTCCTAGCGCCGGGCGAGCAGTACTTC. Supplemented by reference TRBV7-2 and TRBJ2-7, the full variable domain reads GAGVSQSPSNKVTEKGKDVELRCDPISGHTALYWYRQSLGQGLEFLIYFQGNSAPDKSGLPSDRFSAERTGGSVSTLTIQRTQQEDSAVYLCASSRLLAPGEQYFGPGTRLTVT.

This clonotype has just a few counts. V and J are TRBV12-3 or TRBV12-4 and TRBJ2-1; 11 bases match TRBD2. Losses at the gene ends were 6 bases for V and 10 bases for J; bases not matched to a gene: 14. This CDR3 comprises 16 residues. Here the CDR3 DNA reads TGTGCCAGCAGCCCACGGGAGACTAGCGGGGCTCTAGAGCAGTTCTTC. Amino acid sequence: CASSPRETSGALEQFF.

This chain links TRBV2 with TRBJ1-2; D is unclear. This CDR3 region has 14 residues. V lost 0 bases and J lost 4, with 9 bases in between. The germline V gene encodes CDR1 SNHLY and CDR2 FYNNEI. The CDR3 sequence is CASSEALRSYGYTF. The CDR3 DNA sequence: TGTGCCAGCAGTGAAGCCCTGCGAAGCTATGGCTACACCTTC.

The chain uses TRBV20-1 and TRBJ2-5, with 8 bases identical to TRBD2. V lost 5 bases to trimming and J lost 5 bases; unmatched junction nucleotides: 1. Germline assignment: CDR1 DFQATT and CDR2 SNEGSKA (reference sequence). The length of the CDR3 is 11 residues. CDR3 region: CSAPSGETQYF. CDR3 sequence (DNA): TGCAGTGCTCCTAGCGGGGAGACCCAGTACTTC.

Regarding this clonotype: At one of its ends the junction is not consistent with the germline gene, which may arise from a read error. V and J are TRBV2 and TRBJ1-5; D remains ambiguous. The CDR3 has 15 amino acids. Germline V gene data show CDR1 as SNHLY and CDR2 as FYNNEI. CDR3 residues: CASSERQLSNQPQHF. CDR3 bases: TGTGCCAGCAGTGAAAGGCAGCTTAGCAATCAGCCTCAGCATTTT. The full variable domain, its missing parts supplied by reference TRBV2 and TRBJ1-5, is EPEVTQTPSHQVTQMGQEVILRCVPISNHLYFYWYRQILGQKVEFLVSFYNNEISEKSEIFDDQFSVERPDGSNFTLKIRSTKLEDSAMYFCASSERQLSNQPQHFGDGTRLSIL.

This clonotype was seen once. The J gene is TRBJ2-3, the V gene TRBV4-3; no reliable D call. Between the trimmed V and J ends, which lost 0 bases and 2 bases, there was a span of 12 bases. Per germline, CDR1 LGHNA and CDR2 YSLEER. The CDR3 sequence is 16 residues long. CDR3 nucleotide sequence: TGCGCCAGCAGCCAAGATCGTGGGAAGGACACAGATACGCAGTATTTT. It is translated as CASSQDRGKDTDTQYF.

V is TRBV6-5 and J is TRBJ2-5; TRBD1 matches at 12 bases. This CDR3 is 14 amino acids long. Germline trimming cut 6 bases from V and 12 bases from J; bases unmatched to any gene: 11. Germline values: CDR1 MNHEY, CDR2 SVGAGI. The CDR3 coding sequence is TGTGCCAGCAGCTTCCCCGGGACAGGGGGCCTGGAGTACTTC. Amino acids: CASSFPGTGGLEYF.

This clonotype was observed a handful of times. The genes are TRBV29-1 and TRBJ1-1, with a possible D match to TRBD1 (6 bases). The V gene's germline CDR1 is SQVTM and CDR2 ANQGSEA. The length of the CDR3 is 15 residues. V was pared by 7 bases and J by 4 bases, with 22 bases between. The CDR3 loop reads CSAQQGAALITEAFF. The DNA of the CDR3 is TGCAGCGCCCAACAGGGTGCGGCGTTAATCACTGAAGCTTTCTTT.

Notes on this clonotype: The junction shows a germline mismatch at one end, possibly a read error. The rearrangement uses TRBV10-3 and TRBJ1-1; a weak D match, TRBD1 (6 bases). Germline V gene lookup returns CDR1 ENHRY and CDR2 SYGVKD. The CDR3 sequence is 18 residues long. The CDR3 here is CAVSESGGGTILNTEAFF. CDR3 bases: TGTGCCGTCAGTGAGTCTGGGGGGGGCACTATCTTGAACACTGAAGCTTTCTTT.

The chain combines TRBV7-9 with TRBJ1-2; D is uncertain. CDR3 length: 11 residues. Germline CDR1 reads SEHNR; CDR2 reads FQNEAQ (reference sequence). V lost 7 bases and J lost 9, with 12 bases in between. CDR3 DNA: TGTGCCAGCACACCTACGGGGAGCTACACCTTC. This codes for CASTPTGSYTF.

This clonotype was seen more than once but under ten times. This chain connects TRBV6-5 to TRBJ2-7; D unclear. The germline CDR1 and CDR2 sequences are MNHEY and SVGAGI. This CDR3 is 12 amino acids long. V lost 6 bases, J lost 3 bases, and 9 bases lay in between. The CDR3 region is CASRSISYEQYF. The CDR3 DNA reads TGTGCCAGCAGGAGTATAAGCTACGAGCAGTACTTC.

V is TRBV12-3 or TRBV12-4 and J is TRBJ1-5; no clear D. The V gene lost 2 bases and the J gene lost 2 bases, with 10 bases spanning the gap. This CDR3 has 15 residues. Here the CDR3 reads CASSLNPEGNQPQHF. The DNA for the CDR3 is TGTGCCAGCAGTTTAAACCCGGAGGGCAATCAGCCCCAGCATTTT.

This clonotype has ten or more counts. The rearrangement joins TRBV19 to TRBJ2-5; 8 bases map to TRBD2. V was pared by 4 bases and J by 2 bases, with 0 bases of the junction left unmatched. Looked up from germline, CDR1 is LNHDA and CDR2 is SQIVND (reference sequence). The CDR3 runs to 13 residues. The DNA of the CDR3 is TGTGCCAGTAGTAAGCGGGGGCAAGAGACCCAGTACTTC. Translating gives CASSKRGQETQYF.

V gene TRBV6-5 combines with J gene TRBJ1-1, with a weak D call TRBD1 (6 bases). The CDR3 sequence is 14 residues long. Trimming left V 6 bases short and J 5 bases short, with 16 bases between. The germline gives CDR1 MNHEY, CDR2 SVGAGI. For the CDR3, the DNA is TGTGCCAGCAGCCCGGTACAGGGTCGAACTGAAGCTTTCTTT. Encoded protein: CASSPVQGRTEAFF.

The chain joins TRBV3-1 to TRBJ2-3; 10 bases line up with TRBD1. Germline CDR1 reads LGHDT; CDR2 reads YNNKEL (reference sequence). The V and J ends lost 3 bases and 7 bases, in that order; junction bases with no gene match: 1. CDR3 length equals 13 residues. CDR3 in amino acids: CASSQDRGNTQYF. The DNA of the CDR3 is TGTGCCAGCAGCCAGGACAGGGGGAATACGCAGTATTTT.

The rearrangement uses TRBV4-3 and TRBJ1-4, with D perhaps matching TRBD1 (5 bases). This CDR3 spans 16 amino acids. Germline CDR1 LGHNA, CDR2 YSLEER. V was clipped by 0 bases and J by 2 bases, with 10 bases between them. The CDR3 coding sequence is TGCGCCAGCAGCCAAGAAATGACAGATACTAATGAAAAACTGTTTTTT. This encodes CASSQEMTDTNEKLFF.

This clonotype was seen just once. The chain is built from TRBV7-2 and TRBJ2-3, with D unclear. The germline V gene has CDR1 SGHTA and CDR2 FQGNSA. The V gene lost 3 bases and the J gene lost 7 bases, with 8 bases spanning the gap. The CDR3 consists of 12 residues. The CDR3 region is CASSFYSNTQYF. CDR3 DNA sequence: TGTGCCAGCAGCTTTTACAGTAATACGCAGTATTTT.

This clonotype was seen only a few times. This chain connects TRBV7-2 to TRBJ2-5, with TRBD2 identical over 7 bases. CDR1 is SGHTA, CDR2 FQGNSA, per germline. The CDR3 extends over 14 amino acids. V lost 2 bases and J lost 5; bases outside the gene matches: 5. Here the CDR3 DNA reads TGTGCCAGCAGCTTAACGAGGGGAGGGGAGACCCAGTACTTC. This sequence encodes CASSLTRGGETQYF. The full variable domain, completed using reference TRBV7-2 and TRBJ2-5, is GAGVSQSPSNKVTEKGKDVELRCDPISGHTALYWYRQSLGQGLEFLIYFQGNSAPDKSGLPSDRFSAERTGGSVSTLTIQRTQQEDSAVYLCASSLTRGGETQYFGPGTRLLVL.

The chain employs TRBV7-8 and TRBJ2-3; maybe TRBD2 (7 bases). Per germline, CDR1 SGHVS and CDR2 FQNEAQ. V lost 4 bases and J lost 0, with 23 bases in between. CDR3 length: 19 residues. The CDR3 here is CASSWPGGGAPTSTDTQYF. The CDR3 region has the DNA TGTGCCAGCAGCTGGCCAGGAGGGGGGGCCCCGACTAGCACAGATACGCAGTATTTT.

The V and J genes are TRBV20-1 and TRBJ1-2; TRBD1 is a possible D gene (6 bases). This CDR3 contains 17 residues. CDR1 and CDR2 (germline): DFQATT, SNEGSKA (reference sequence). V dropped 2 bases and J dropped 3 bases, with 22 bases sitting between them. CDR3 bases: TGCAGTGCTAGACCTAGAGGACTCAGGGGAGTGGACTATGGCTACACCTTC. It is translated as CSARPRGLRGVDYGYTF.

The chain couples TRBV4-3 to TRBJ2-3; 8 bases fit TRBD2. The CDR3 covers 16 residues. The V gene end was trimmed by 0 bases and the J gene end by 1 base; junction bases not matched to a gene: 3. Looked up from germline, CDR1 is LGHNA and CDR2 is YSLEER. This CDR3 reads CASSQEHSGGTDTQYF. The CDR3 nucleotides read TGCGCCAGCAGCCAAGAACATAGCGGGGGCACAGATACGCAGTATTTT.

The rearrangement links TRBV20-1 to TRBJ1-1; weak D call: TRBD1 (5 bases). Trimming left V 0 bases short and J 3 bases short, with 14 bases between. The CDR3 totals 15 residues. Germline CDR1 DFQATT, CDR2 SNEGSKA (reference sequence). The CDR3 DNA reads TGCAGTGCTAGAGATGCCGGGGCGAGGGACACTGAAGCTTTCTTT. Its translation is CSARDAGARDTEAFF.

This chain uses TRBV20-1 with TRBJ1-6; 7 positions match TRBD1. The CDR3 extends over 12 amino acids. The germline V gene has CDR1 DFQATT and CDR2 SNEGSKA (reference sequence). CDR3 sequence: CRAASTGLPLHF. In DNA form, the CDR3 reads TGCAGGGCCGCCTCGACAGGGTTACCCCTCCACTTT.